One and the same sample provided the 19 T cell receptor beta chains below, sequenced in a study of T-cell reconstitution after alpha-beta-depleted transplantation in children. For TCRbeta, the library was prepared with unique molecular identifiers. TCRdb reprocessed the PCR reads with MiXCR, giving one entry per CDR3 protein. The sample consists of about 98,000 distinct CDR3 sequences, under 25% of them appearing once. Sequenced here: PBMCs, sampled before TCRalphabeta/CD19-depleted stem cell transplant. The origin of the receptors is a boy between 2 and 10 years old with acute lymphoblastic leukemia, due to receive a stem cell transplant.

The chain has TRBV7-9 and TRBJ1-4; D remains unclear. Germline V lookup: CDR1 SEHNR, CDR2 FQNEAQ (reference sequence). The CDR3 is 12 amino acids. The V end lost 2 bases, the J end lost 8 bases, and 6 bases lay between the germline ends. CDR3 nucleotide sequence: TGTGCCAGCAGCTTAAATGAGGAAAAACTGTTTTTT. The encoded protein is CASSLNEEKLFF.

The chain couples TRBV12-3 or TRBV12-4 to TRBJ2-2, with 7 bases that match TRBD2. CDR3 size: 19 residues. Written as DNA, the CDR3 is TGTGCATGCTGGTACCTCCTAGCGGAGGGGCCCCTAAACACCGGGGAGCTGTTTTTT. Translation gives CACWYLLAEGPLNTGELFF.

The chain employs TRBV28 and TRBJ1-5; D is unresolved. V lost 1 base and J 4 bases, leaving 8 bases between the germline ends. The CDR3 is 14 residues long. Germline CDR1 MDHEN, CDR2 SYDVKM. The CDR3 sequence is CASSLLPRNQPQHF. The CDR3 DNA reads TGTGCCAGCAGTTTATTACCGAGAAATCAGCCCCAGCATTTT.

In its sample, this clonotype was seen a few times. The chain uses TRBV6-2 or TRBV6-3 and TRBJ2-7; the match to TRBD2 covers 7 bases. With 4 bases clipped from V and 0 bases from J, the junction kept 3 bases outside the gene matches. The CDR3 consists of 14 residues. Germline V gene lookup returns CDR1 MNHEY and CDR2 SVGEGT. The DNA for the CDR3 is TGTGCCAGCAGTTTCCTAGCGGACTCCTACGAGCAGTACTTC. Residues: CASSFLADSYEQYF.

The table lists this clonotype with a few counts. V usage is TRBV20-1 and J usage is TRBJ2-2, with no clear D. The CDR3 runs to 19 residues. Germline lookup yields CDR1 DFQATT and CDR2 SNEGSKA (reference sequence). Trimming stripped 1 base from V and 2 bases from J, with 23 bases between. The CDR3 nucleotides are TGCAGTGCTAGAGCCCGTAATCTACACGGTTGGTACAACACCGGGGAGCTGTTTTTT. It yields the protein CSARARNLHGWYNTGELFF.

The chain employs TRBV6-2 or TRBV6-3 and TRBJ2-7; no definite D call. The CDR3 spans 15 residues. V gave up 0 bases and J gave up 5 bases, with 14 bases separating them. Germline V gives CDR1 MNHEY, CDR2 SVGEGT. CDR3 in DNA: TGTGCCAGCAGTTACTCGGGTAGGAACGTCGACGAGCAGTACTTC. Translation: CASSYSGRNVDEQYF.

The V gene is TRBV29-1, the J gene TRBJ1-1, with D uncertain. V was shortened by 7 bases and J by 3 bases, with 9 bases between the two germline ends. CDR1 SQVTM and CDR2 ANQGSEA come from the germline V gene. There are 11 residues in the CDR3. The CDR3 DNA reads TGCAGCGCTAGCTATGACACTGAAGCTTTCTTT. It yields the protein CSASYDTEAFF.

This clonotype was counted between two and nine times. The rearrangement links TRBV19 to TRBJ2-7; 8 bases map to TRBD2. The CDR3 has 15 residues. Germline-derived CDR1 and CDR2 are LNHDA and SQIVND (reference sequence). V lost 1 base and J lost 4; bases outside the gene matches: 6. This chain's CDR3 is CASSIADSGSYEQYF. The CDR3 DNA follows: TGTGCCAGTAGTATAGCGGACAGCGGGAGTTACGAGCAGTACTTC.

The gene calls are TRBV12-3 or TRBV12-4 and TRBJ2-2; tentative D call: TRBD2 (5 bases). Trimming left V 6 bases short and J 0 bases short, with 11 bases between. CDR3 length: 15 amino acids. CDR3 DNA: TGTGCCAGCAGCACCGGGAACGCGAACACCGGGGAGCTGTTTTTT. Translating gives CASSTGNANTGELFF.

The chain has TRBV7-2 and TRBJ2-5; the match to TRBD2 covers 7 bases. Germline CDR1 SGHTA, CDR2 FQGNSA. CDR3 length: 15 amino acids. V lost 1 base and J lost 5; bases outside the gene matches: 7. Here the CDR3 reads CASSLDGRTKETQYF. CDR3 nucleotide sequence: TGTGCCAGCAGCTTAGACGGGAGGACGAAGGAGACCCAGTACTTC. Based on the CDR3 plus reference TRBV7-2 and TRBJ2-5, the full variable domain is GAGVSQSPSNKVTEKGKDVELRCDPISGHTALYWYRQSLGQGLEFLIYFQGNSAPDKSGLPSDRFSAERTGGSVSTLTIQRTQQEDSAVYLCASSLDGRTKETQYFGPGTRLLVL.

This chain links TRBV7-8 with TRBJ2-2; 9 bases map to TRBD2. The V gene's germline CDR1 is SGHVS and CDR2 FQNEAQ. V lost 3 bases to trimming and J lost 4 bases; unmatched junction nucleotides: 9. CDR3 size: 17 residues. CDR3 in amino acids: CASSFRRSGGRTGELFF. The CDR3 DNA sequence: TGTGCCAGCAGCTTCCGCCGGAGCGGGGGGCGCACCGGGGAGCTGTTTTTT.

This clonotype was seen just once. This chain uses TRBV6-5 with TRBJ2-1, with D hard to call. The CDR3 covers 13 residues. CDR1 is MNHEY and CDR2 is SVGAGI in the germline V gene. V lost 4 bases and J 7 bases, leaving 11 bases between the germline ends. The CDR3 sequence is CASSSQVWNEQFF. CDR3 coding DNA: TGTGCCAGCAGTTCTCAGGTGTGGAATGAGCAGTTCTTC.

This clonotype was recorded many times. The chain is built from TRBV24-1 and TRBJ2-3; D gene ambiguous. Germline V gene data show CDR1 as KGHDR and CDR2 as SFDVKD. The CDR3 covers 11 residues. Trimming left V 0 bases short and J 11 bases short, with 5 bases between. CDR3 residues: CATSDLHVQYF. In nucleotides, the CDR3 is TGTGCCACCAGTGATTTGCACGTGCAGTATTTT.

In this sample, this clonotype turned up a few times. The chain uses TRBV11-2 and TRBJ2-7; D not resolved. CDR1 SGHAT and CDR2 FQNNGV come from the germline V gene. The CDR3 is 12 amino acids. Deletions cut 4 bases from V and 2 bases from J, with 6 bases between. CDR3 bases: TGTGCCAGCAGCTACCATACCTACGAGCAGTACTTC. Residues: CASSYHTYEQYF.

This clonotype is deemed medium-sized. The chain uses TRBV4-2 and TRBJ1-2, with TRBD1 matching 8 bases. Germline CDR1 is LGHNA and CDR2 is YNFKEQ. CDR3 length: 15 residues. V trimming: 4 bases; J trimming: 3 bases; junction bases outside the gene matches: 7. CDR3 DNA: TGTGCCAGCAGCCCGCGGACAGGGCGGGACTATGGCTACACCTTC. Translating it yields CASSPRTGRDYGYTF.

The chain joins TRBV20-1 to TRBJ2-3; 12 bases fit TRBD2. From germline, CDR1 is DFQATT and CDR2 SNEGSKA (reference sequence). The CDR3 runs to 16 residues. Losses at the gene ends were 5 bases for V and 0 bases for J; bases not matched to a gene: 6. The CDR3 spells CSAPPTSGRSTDTQYF. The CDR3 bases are TGCAGTGCTCCCCCGACTAGCGGGAGAAGCACAGATACGCAGTATTTT.

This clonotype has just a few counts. For the CDR3, the DNA is TGCGCCAGCAGGCGGACTAGCGGAGGGCTTAGCACAGATACGCAGTATTTT. Translating it yields CASRRTSGGLSTDTQYF. The chain links TRBV5-1 to TRBJ2-3; 10 positions agree with TRBD2. The CDR3 consists of 17 residues. Trimming removed 5 bases from V and 0 bases from J; junction bases left unmatched: 9. CDR1 SGHRS and CDR2 YFSETQ come from the germline V gene.

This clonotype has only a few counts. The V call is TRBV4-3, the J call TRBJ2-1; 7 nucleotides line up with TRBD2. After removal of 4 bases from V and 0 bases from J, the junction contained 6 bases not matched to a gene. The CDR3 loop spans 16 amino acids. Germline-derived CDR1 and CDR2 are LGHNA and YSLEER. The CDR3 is CASSLGGTTSYNEQFF. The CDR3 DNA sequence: TGCGCCAGCAGCCTGGGGGGGACTACCTCCTACAATGAGCAGTTCTTC.

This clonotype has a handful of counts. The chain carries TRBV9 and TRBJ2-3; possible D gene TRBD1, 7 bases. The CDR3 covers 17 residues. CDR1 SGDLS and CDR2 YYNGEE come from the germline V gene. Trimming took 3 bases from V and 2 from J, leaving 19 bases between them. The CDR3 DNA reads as TGTGCCAGCAGCGCCAGGGGGGTATATGTTTCCACAGATACGCAGTATTTT. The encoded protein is CASSARGVYVSTDTQYF. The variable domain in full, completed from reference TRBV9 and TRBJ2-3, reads DSGVTQTPKHLITATGQRVTLRCSPRSGDLSVYWYQQSLDQGLQFLIQYYNGEERAKGNILERFSAQQFPDLHSELNLSSLELGDSALYFCASSARGVYVSTDTQYFGPGTRLTVL.